This TCR beta chain was profiled in a study of blood T cells in healthy people across ages. Sample-barcoded 5' priming and a J-beta primer mix drove a second PCR of roughly 7 to 11 cycles. TCRdb recomputed calls from the 5' RACE reads with MiXCR, one row per CDR3 protein. The sample has roughly 800,000 distinct CDR3 sequences; approximately 25% are singletons. Germline V CDR1 and CDR2: LGHNA, YSLEER. The CDR3 length is 15 residues. The ends were cut back, 1 base at V and 3 bases at J, with 9 bases in the middle. This same sample was also taken into another study, of T cells of mothers and their children. That paper adds: All donors were healthy and Caucasian; they were a few mothers and their six children. Random nucleotides (2-4) and sample barcodes were added by the M1S primer used in the second PCR. The TCR beta CDR3 read count exceeded 8 million for each mother and was around 3.1 million for each child. Overlap ran slightly, non-significantly higher for related than unrelated mother-child pairs.

The sequence was collected from a boy between 10 and 17 years old in good health. The chain uses TRBV4-3 and TRBJ2-2; D is possibly TRBD2 (6 bases). The sample taken for sequencing was blood. The CDR3: CASSQGGVYTGELFF. Written as DNA, the CDR3 is TGCGCCAGCAGCCAAGGCGGGGTTTACACCGGGGAGCTGTTTTTT.